This is a list of T cell receptor beta chains from one sample in a study of shared clonotypes between healthy human individuals. TCRdb keeps only in-frame clones here, not all; method: immunoSEQ multiplex PCR. The repertoire consists of approximately 240,000 clones, with just over 65% occurring once and the leading ten covering approximately 10%. The sequenced sample consisted of memory CD4+ T cells sorted from blood. These receptors came from a young man in good health. The CDR3 runs from the conserved cysteine through the conserved F or W. The D gene is left open where the match is weak. The size entry is marked missing in some rows and otherwise reads once, few, many or a size class.

v_gene	abundance	d_gene	j_gene	CDR3aa	CDR3nt
TRBV6-1	once	NA	TRBJ1-4	CASSEAPFEAYEKLFF	TGTGCCAGCAGTGAAGCTCCCTTCGAAGCGTATGAAAAACTGTTTTTT
TRBV25-1	NA	TRBD1	TRBJ2-3	CASSGQTGGIRTDTQYF	TGTGCCAGCAGTGGCCAGACAGGGGGCATACGGACAGATACGCAGTATTTT
TRBV18	NA	TRBD2	TRBJ2-1	CASSPTSGRAVFF	TGTGCCAGCTCACCGACTAGCGGGAGGGCCGTATTCTTC
TRBV7-2	NA	NA	TRBJ2-3	CASSLQTTDTQYF	TGTGCCAGCAGCTTGCAGACCACAGATACGCAGTATTTT
TRBV7-7	NA	NA	TRBJ2-7	CASSLDTSYEQYF	TGTGCTAGCAGTCTCGACACCTCCTACGAGCAGTACTTC
TRBV14	NA	NA	TRBJ1-1	CASSFASGTEAFF	TGTGCCAGCAGCTTTGCTTCCGGGACTGAAGCTTTCTTT
TRBV18	NA	NA	TRBJ2-7	CASSPLPNTGSWGGEQGHF	TGTGCCAGCTCACCACTTCCAAATACAGGATCTTGGGGCGGGGAGCAGGGGCACTTC
TRBV27	NA	TRBD2	TRBJ2-3	CASRWSGTSGFSTDTQYF	TGTGCCAGCAGATGGTCCGGGACTAGCGGGTTTAGCACAGATACGCAGTATTTT
TRBV7-9	NA	NA	TRBJ2-1	CASSLVPGLRNEQFF	TGTGCCAGCAGCTTAGTACCGGGACTTCGCAATGAGCAGTTCTTC
TRBV5-1	NA	NA	TRBJ1-5	CASSPGTQGEQPQHF	TGCGCCAGCAGCCCAGGTACCCAGGGCGAGCAGCCCCAGCATTTT
TRBV10-3	once	TRBD2	TRBJ2-7	CAIRPLVVAHHGGDSYEQYF	TGTGCCATCCGGCCGTTGGTCGTGGCTCATCACGGGGGGGACTCCTACGAGCAGTACTTC
TRBV5-3	few	NA	TRBJ2-5	CARSLLPGLQYQETQYF	TGTGCCAGAAGCTTGCTTCCGGGACTCCAGTACCAAGAGACCCAGTACTTC
TRBV30	NA	NA	TRBJ1-5	CAWSPRVPSSNQPQHF	TGTGCCTGGAGCCCCCGTGTTCCGTCTAGCAATCAGCCCCAGCATTTT
TRBV2	NA	NA	TRBJ2-1	CASKPGWAQNEQFF	TGTGCCAGCAAACCCGGGTGGGCGCAGAATGAGCAGTTCTTC
TRBV5-1	once	NA	TRBJ2-7	CASSPDAGRYEQYF	TGCGCCAGCAGCCCGGACGCGGGAAGGTACGAGCAGTACTTC
TRBV7-3	NA	TRBD2	TRBJ2-1	CASSATSAPSYNEQFF	TGTGCCAGCAGCGCAACTAGCGCCCCCTCCTACAATGAGCAGTTCTTC
TRBV14	NA	NA	TRBJ2-7	CASSQGASGTYEQYF	TGTGCCAGCAGCCAAGGGGCCAGCGGCACCTACGAGCAGTACTTC
TRBV6-6	NA	NA	TRBJ2-3	CASSPSSGRDTQYF	TGTGCCAGCAGTCCCTCGTCAGGGAGAGATACGCAGTATTTT
TRBV18	few	NA	TRBJ2-2	CASSPRTGELFF	TGTGCCAGCTCACCTCGAACCGGGGAGCTGTTTTTT
TRBV10-1	NA	NA	TRBJ2-1	CASSEASYTEQFF	TGCGCCAGCAGTGAGGCTAGCTACACTGAGCAGTTCTTC
TRBV28	NA	NA	TRBJ2-1	CASSLFSRDYNEQFF	TGTGCCAGCAGTTTATTTTCCCGGGATTACAATGAGCAGTTCTTC
TRBV18	NA	NA	TRBJ2-1	CASSLGTDEQFF	TGTGCCAGCTCACTCGGGACGGATGAGCAGTTCTTC
TRBV7-2	NA	TRBD1	TRBJ1-4	CASSLGQGAEKLFF	TGTGCCAGCAGCTTGGGGCAGGGGGCCGAAAAACTGTTTTTT
TRBV5-1	NA	NA	TRBJ2-5	CASSLAGGLETQYF	TGCGCCAGCAGCTTGGCTGGGGGCTTAGAGACCCAGTACTTC
TRBV7-6	few	TRBD2	TRBJ2-2	CASSLTSGGGRSNTGELFF	TGTGCCAGCAGCTTAACGTCCGGAGGCGGGAGGTCGAACACCGGGGAGCTGTTTTTT
TRBV28	NA	NA	TRBJ1-5	CAIGTTRNQPQHF	TGTGCCATCGGGACAACGAGGAATCAGCCCCAGCATTTT
TRBV19	NA	TRBD2	TRBJ2-3	CASQTSGSVSLITDTQYF	TGTGCCAGTCAGACTAGCGGGAGCGTCTCACTCATCACAGATACGCAGTATTTT
TRBV5-1	NA	TRBD1	TRBJ1-2	CATEREGQGNGYTF	TGCGCCACCGAGAGGGAGGGACAGGGAAACGGCTACACCTTC
TRBV15	NA	TRBD1	TRBJ1-2	CATSREGGDGYTF	TGTGCCACCAGCAGAGAAGGGGGCGATGGCTACACCTTC
TRBV29-1	NA	NA	TRBJ2-1	CSGSVGEQFF	TGCAGCGGGTCGGTGGGGGAGCAGTTCTTC
TRBV7-2	NA	NA	TRBJ1-4	CASSWDPRDEKLFF	TGTGCCAGCAGCTGGGACCCCAGGGATGAAAAACTGTTTTTT
TRBV11-2	NA	NA	TRBJ2-3	CASSLDLAAGTDTQYF	TGTGCCAGCAGCTTAGATCTGGCAGCGGGCACAGATACGCAGTATTTT
TRBV28	NA	NA	TRBJ2-1	CASSLPLVGKEQFF	TGTGCCAGCAGTTTACCCCTCGTAGGTAAGGAGCAGTTCTTC
TRBV5-1	NA	TRBD2	TRBJ2-1	CASSPWASGKGEQFF	TGCGCCAGCAGCCCCTGGGCTAGCGGGAAAGGTGAGCAGTTCTTC
TRBV18	NA	TRBD1	TRBJ1-4	CASSPGQGLESKLFF	TGTGCCAGCTCACCGGGACAGGGTCTGGAGTCAAAACTGTTTTTT
TRBV19	few	TRBD2	TRBJ2-7	CASSTGLAGGSYEQYF	TGTGCCAGCAGCACGGGACTAGCGGGAGGCTCCTACGAGCAGTACTTC
TRBV7-2	many	TRBD1	TRBJ1-2	CASSLRGQTGYTF	TGTGCCAGCAGCTTAAGGGGACAGACTGGCTACACCTTC
TRBV6-5	NA	NA	TRBJ2-1	CASSYPRQGRNEQFF	TGTGCCAGCAGTTACCCTCGCCAGGGGCGGAATGAGCAGTTCTTC
TRBV18	NA	TRBD2	TRBJ2-1	CASSPFAGTSGGYNEQFF	TGTGCCAGCTCACCTTTCGCCGGGACTAGCGGGGGGTACAATGAGCAGTTCTTC
TRBV6-1	many	NA	TRBJ1-5	CASKRDINSNQPQHF	TGTGCCAGCAAGAGGGACATAAATAGCAATCAGCCCCAGCATTTT
TRBV6-1	few	TRBD1	TRBJ2-1	CASSEWDRVGQFF	TGTGCCAGCAGTGAATGGGACAGGGTAGGTCAGTTCTTC
TRBV6-6	once	NA	TRBJ1-2	CASSYRDNYGYTF	TGTGCCAGCAGTTACAGGGATAACTATGGCTACACCTTC
TRBV18	few	TRBD1	TRBJ2-4	CASSPGTEHIQYF	TGTGCCAGCTCACCCGGGACAGAACACATTCAGTACTTC
TRBV6-1	NA	TRBD2	TRBJ2-7	CASSVQPSGRGEQYF	TGTGCCAGCAGTGTTCAGCCCAGCGGGAGAGGCGAGCAGTACTTC
TRBV28	NA	TRBD1	TRBJ1-5	CASSPPQGWGQPQHF	TGTGCCAGCAGTCCGCCACAGGGGTGGGGTCAGCCCCAGCATTTT
TRBV5-1	few	NA	TRBJ2-1	CASSLGSDYNEQFF	TGCGCCAGCAGCTTAGGGTCAGACTACAATGAGCAGTTCTTC
TRBV7-9	NA	NA	TRBJ2-7	CASSGDSYEQYF	TGTGCCAGCAGCGGCGACAGTTACGAGCAGTACTTC
TRBV5-6	NA	TRBD1	TRBJ2-2	CASRDRVTGELFF	TGTGCCAGCAGAGACAGGGTAACCGGGGAGCTGTTTTTT
TRBV29-1	few	NA	TRBJ2-6	CSVATDVGSGANVLTF	TGCAGCGTTGCGACAGATGTGGGCTCTGGGGCCAACGTCCTGACTTTC
TRBV5-1	NA	TRBD1	TRBJ2-7	CASSPSTGTYEQYF	TGCGCCAGCAGCCCGTCGACAGGGACCTACGAGCAGTACTTC
TRBV2	NA	NA	TRBJ2-5	CASSKSGETQYF	TGTGCCAGCAGTAAAAGCGGGGAGACCCAGTACTTC
TRBV7-9	NA	NA	TRBJ2-3	CASSKVGSTDTQYF	TGTGCCAGCAGCAAAGTGGGAAGCACAGATACGCAGTATTTT
TRBV5-1	NA	NA	TRBJ1-1	CASSKEGREAFF	TGCGCCAGCAGCAAGGAAGGGAGGGAAGCTTTCTTT
TRBV5-1	NA	NA	TRBJ2-3	CASSFSLAHEYTDTQYF	TGCGCCAGCAGCTTCTCCCTAGCGCACGAATACACAGATACGCAGTATTTT